Listed below are T cell receptor beta chains from one sample, sequenced in a study of cytomegalovirus exposure and HLA in healthy donors. Assay used: immunoSEQ multiplex PCR; TCRdb lists only in-frame clones, some missing. In the table there are 200,000 to 250,000 clones, 90% to 95% of which are singletons. The material sequenced was PBMCs. The origin of the receptors is a woman between 18 and 29 years old in good health and CMV-seronegative. Each CDR3 is given with its conserved first and last residue. Fields, in order: V gene, J gene, D gene, clone size, CDR3 protein, CDR3 DNA. D genes are given only for firm matches. The size of a clone is reported for some rows only, either as once, few or many, or as a class for expanded clones.

TRBV9	TRBJ1-3	TRBD1	NA	CASSQGGLQDRGNSGNTIYF	TGTGCCAGCAGTCAGGGGGGGCTTCAGGACAGGGGAAATTCGGGAAACACCATATATTTT
TRBV29-1	TRBJ2-2	NA	NA	CSVAWATNTGELFF	TGCAGCGTTGCATGGGCAACAAACACCGGGGAGCTGTTTTTT
TRBV5-1	TRBJ2-1	TRBD2	NA	CASSTGSGTSGTNEQFF	TGCGCCAGCAGCACGGGATCCGGGACTAGCGGTACTAATGAGCAGTTCTTC
TRBV10-1	TRBJ2-1	TRBD2	NA	CASGTPTSGRHEQFF	TGCGCCAGCGGAACCCCGACTAGCGGGAGGCATGAGCAGTTCTTC
TRBV29-1	TRBJ2-3	TRBD2	NA	CSVRAGGNTDTQYF	TGCAGCGTGAGAGCGGGGGGAAACACAGATACGCAGTATTTT
TRBV10-3	TRBJ1-1	TRBD1	NA	CAISEWGTGGMNTEAFF	TGTGCCATCAGTGAGTGGGGGACAGGGGGCATGAACACTGAAGCTTTCTTT
TRBV19	TRBJ1-1	NA	few	CASSRGGEAFF	TGTGCCAGTAGCCGCGGCGGGGAGGCTTTCTTT
TRBV29-1	TRBJ2-2	NA	once	CSVSAMNTGELFF	TGCAGCGTTAGCGCTATGAACACCGGGGAGCTGTTTTTT
TRBV25-1	TRBJ1-2	NA	few	CASSESKGYTF	TGTGCCAGCAGTGAATCAAAAGGCTACACCTTC
TRBV6-5	TRBJ2-5	NA	NA	CASSYSLQGGETQYF	TGTGCCAGCAGTTACTCACTACAGGGAGGGGAGACCCAGTACTTC
TRBV5-1	TRBJ1-1	NA	NA	CASSYNGGSPGAFF	TGCGCCAGCAGCTACAATGGAGGCAGCCCAGGCGCTTTCTTT